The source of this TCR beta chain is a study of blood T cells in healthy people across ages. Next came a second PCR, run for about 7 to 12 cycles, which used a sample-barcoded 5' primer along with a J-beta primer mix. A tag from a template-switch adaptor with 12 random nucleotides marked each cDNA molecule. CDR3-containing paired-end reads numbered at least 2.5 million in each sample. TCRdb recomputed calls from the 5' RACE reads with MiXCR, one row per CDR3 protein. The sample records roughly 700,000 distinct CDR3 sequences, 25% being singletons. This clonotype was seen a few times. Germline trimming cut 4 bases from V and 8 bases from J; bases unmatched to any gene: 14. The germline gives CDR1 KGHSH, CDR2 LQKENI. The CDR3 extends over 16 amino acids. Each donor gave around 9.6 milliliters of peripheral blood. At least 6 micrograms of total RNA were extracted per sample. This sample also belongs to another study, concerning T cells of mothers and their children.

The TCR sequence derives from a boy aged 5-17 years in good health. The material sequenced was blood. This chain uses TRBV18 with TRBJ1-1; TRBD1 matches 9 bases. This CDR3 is CASSLPGTGSLTEAFF. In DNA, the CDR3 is TGTGCCAGCTCACTTCCCGGGACAGGGAGTTTGACCGAAGCTTTCTTT.